These T cell receptor beta chains were read from a single sample in a study of blood T cell repertoires in COVID-19. Sequencing used immunoSEQ multiplex PCR; TCRdb keeps in-frame clones, though not all of them. The sample consists of 210,000 or so clones, just over 90% of them appearing once. What was sequenced was peripheral blood. The receptors were sampled from a man aged 25 to 45 with acute or convalescent COVID-19. The CDR3 runs from the conserved cysteine through the conserved F or W. A D gene is named only where the DNA matches it firmly. Clone size, where shown, is once, few, many, or a class for clones that have expanded.

DNA: TGCGCCAGCAGCCCGACAGGGGGGTTGGGGCAGCCCCAGCATTTT; CDR3: CASSPTGGLGQPQHF; size: .; J: TRBJ1-5; V: TRBV5-1; D: TRBD1
DNA: TGTGCCAGCAGTACCCAGGGGGCTGGGACTGAAGCTTTCTTT; CDR3: CASSTQGAGTEAFF; size: .; J: TRBJ1-1; V: TRBV6-5; D: TRBD1
DNA: TGCGCCAGCAGCTTGGGGCGGGAGTTTCGGTTCAATGAGCAGTTCTTC; CDR3: CASSLGREFRFNEQFF; size: once; J: TRBJ2-1; V: TRBV5-1; D: TRBD2
DNA: TGCAGTGCCTCGCGGACAGAACCCTACGAGCAGTACTTC; CDR3: CSASRTEPYEQYF; size: .; J: TRBJ2-7; V: TRBV29-1; D: .
DNA: TGTGCCAGTACCCCCAGACTGGCTGAAAATGAAAAACTGTTTTTT; CDR3: CASTPRLAENEKLFF; size: .; J: TRBJ1-4; V: TRBV19; D: .
DNA: TGTGCCAGTAGACACCGGGACAGGGACGTTAGAACGAACACCGGGGAGCTGTTTTTT; CDR3: CASRHRDRDVRTNTGELFF; size: few; J: TRBJ2-2; V: TRBV19; D: TRBD1
DNA: TGTGCCAGCAGTTACTCGAGGCTAGCAGATAATGAGCAGTTCTTC; CDR3: CASSYSRLADNEQFF; size: .; J: TRBJ2-1; V: TRBV6-2/TRBV6-3; D: .
DNA: TGTGCCAGCAGCGTAGAGGCAGGGGGCAATGAGCAGTTCTTC; CDR3: CASSVEAGGNEQFF; size: .; J: TRBJ2-1; V: TRBV9; D: TRBD1
DNA: TGTGCCAGCAGCGTGCAGGGGAAAGGCTCCTATAATTCACCCCTCCACTTT; CDR3: CASSVQGKGSYNSPLHF; size: .; J: TRBJ1-6; V: TRBV3-1/TRBV3-2; D: .
DNA: TGTGCCAGCAGCCAAGAATACCCCAGCGGCGAGCAGTACTTC; CDR3: CASSQEYPSGEQYF; size: .; J: TRBJ2-7; V: TRBV3-1/TRBV3-2; D: .
DNA: TGTGCCAGTGGAAGCGGGAGAATAACGAACACCGGGGAGCTGTTTTTT; CDR3: CASGSGRITNTGELFF; size: .; J: TRBJ2-2; V: TRBV5-8; D: TRBD2
DNA: TGCGCCAGCAGCCAAGATGGGAGGACTAGGAGGGAGCAGTACTTC; CDR3: CASSQDGRTRREQYF; size: .; J: TRBJ2-7; V: TRBV4-1; D: TRBD2
DNA: TGTGCCGTAGGCTTGGGGGGAGTGGTCTCACCCCTCCACTTT; CDR3: CAVGLGGVVSPLHF; size: few; J: TRBJ1-6; V: TRBV28; D: .
DNA: TGTGCCAGTAAATTAGGTGACAGGGAAGGAGTCTCTCAAGCTTTCTTT; CDR3: CASKLGDREGVSQAFF; size: .; J: TRBJ1-1; V: TRBV19; D: TRBD1
DNA: TGTGCCAGCAGCCAAACCGATCAGGGGACCTATGGCTACACCTTC; CDR3: CASSQTDQGTYGYTF; size: once; J: TRBJ1-2; V: TRBV3-1/TRBV3-2; D: .
DNA: TGTGCCAGCTCACCACCAAACCTGAGAGGTACCGAGCAGTACTTC; CDR3: CASSPPNLRGTEQYF; size: .; J: TRBJ2-7; V: TRBV18; D: .
DNA: TGTGCCAGCAGCCCCGAGCGGGGGGCTCCCTACGAGCAGTACTTC; CDR3: CASSPERGAPYEQYF; size: once; J: TRBJ2-7; V: TRBV9; D: TRBD2
DNA: TGTGCCAGTAGTATTCCAGGCCCTAACTATGGCTACACCTTC; CDR3: CASSIPGPNYGYTF; size: once; J: TRBJ1-2; V: TRBV19; D: .
DNA: TGTGCCAGCAGCCTGTCTGGGACAGTAAGCTCTGGGGCCAACGTCCTGACTTTC; CDR3: CASSLSGTVSSGANVLTF; size: .; J: TRBJ2-6; V: TRBV3-1/TRBV3-2; D: TRBD1
DNA: TGTGCCAGCAGTGACACGAACAGGGTTGGGGGCTACACCTTC; CDR3: CASSDTNRVGGYTF; size: .; J: TRBJ1-2; V: TRBV2; D: .
DNA: TGCGCCAGCAGCTTGGACTATGGGGCAGGAGTCGGCTACACCTTC; CDR3: CASSLDYGAGVGYTF; size: .; J: TRBJ1-2; V: TRBV5-1; D: .
DNA: TGTGCCAGCTCACCGCGGCGGGAAGGGAACACTGAAGCTTTCTTT; CDR3: CASSPRREGNTEAFF; size: .; J: TRBJ1-1; V: TRBV18; D: .
DNA: TGTGCCAGCAGCGTAGCGGGACAGCCCCGAGGCACTGAAGCTTTCTTT; CDR3: CASSVAGQPRGTEAFF; size: .; J: TRBJ1-1; V: TRBV9; D: TRBD1
DNA: TGCGCCAGCAGCCAGGCCCGGGGTGCGGGAGGGCCCGGTGAGCAGTTCTTC; CDR3: CASSQARGAGGPGEQFF; size: .; J: TRBJ2-1; V: TRBV4-1; D: TRBD2
DNA: TGTGCCACCAGTGGATACAGGGGTTGGACAGATGCGCAGTATTTT; CDR3: CATSGYRGWTDAQYF; size: .; J: TRBJ2-3; V: TRBV15; D: TRBD1
DNA: TGTGCCTGGAGAGGCGGGAGGTTCACAGATACGCAGTATTTT; CDR3: CAWRGGRFTDTQYF; size: once; J: TRBJ2-3; V: TRBV30; D: TRBD2
DNA: TGTGCCAGCAGTTTCTGGCAGGGGGTAACCGGGGAGCTGTTTTTT; CDR3: CASSFWQGVTGELFF; size: .; J: TRBJ2-2; V: TRBV28; D: TRBD1
DNA: TGTGCCAGCAGCCAAGCCCGGTCTTCTGAAGCTTTCTTT; CDR3: CASSQARSSEAFF; size: .; J: TRBJ1-1; V: TRBV3-1/TRBV3-2; D: .
DNA: TGTGCCAGCAGTTGGGGGCTAGCCCTCGGGGAGCAGTTCTTC; CDR3: CASSWGLALGEQFF; size: .; J: TRBJ2-1; V: TRBV27; D: .
DNA: TGTGCCAGTAGTATAGCTCGGACTAGCGGGATAGAGACCCAGTACTTC; CDR3: CASSIARTSGIETQYF; size: once; J: TRBJ2-5; V: TRBV19; D: TRBD2
DNA: TGTGCCAGCAGTGCAACCGGGACTACAAAAAACATTCAGTACTTC; CDR3: CASSATGTTKNIQYF; size: once; J: TRBJ2-4; V: TRBV28; D: TRBD2
DNA: TGTGCCAGCAGCTTCTCTACGGGGTCAGATACGCAGTATTTT; CDR3: CASSFSTGSDTQYF; size: .; J: TRBJ2-3; V: TRBV7-3; D: .
DNA: TGTGCCAGCAGCTTGGGAGGGGGAGACAATGAGCAGTTCTTC; CDR3: CASSLGGGDNEQFF; size: .; J: TRBJ2-1; V: TRBV5-4; D: .